A single TCR beta chain is shown here with its context. The sample comes from a study of blood T cell repertoires in COVID-19. Using immunoSEQ multiplex PCR, the repertoire was profiled, and TCRdb retains in-frame clones only, with some absent. The sample lists about 160,000 clones; 87% were seen once. This receptor was obtained from a woman aged 55-70 years who had recovered from COVID-19. Sequencing was performed on peripheral blood.

The DNA for the CDR3 is TGTGCCAGTAGTATTTATCCGAACACTGAAGCTTTCTTT. Protein: CASSIYPNTEAFF. The rearrangement links TRBV19 to TRBJ1-1; no firm D call. V lost 3 bases and J lost 1, with 6 bases in between. CDR1 is LNHDA, CDR2 SQIVND, per germline (reference sequence). This CDR3 has 13 residues.